This is a list of T cell receptor beta chains from one sample in a study of Tregs in tolerant kidney transplant recipients. Assay: immunoSEQ multiplex PCR; the TCRdb copy retains only in-frame clones and omits some. This sample has more than 60,000 clones; nearly 98% occur once, and the top ten carry over 0.45%. The source material was CD4+ T cells from blood, sampled before the transplant. The receptor source for this set is a human donor who received a combined kidney and bone marrow transplant. Each CDR3 is given with its conserved first and last residue. D genes are given only for firm matches. The listing skips clone size in some rows; elsewhere it reads once, few, many or a size class.

>TRBJ2-1|-|TRBV9|-
TGTGCCAGCAGCGTAGGGCAGGGCGCCTACAATGAGCAGTTCTTC
CASSVGQGAYNEQFF
>TRBJ2-7|-|TRBV5-1|-
TGCGCCAGCAGCTTGGAGACTAGCTCCTACGAGCAGTACTTC
CASSLETSSYEQYF
>TRBJ1-1|TRBD1|TRBV7-2|-
TGTGCCAGCAGCCCCCAGGACAGGGGGAGGTACACTGAAGCTTTCTTT
CASSPQDRGRYTEAFF
>TRBJ2-4|TRBD2|TRBV10-3|-
TGTGCCATCAGTGAGAGGCGGGGGGAGGGCCGAAACATTCAGTACTTC
CAISERRGEGRNIQYF
>TRBJ2-7|-|TRBV18|-
TGTGCCAGCTCACCAACACAATCCTACGAGCAGTACTTC
CASSPTQSYEQYF
>TRBJ1-6|TRBD1|TRBV7-9|-
TGTGCCAGCACTGCGGAGACAGGGAGGTCACCCCTCCACTTT
CASTAETGRSPLHF
>TRBJ1-2|TRBD1|TRBV7-3|-
TGTGCCAGCAGCCCGACAGGGCATAACTATGGCTACACCTTC
CASSPTGHNYGYTF
>TRBJ2-7|-|TRBV4-3|-
TGCGCCAGCAGCCAAGGTTTATGGGGGGACGAGCAGTACTTC
CASSQGLWGDEQYF
>TRBJ2-3|TRBD2|TRBV19|-
TGTGCCAGTAGCCTAGCGGGAGCGACAGATACGCAGTATTTT
CASSLAGATDTQYF
>TRBJ1-2|TRBD1|TRBV10-2|-
TGCGCCAGCAGTGACCCCCAGACAGGGAGCTACACCTTC
CASSDPQTGSYTF
>TRBJ2-7|TRBD1|TRBV29-1|-
TGCAGCGTGAGCTATCTGACAGGGGGCGGCTACGAGCAGTACTTC
CSVSYLTGGGYEQYF
>TRBJ2-5|-|TRBV2|-
TGTGCCAGCAGCCGCGGACTACAAGAGACCCAGTACTTC
CASSRGLQETQYF
>TRBJ2-2|-|TRBV10-3|-
TGTGCCATCGGCAGGGAGAACACCGGGGAGCTGTTTTTT
CAIGRENTGELFF
>TRBJ1-2|TRBD1|TRBV28|-
TGTGCCAGCAGTTTTTCCGGGACAGGGGGCCGCTATGGCTACACCTTC
CASSFSGTGGRYGYTF
>TRBJ1-5|-|TRBV19|-
TGTGCCAGTAGTATAGGTCTCAGGGATCAGCCCCAGCATTTT
CASSIGLRDQPQHF
>TRBJ2-6|TRBD2|TRBV5-1|-
TGCGCCAGCAGCTTGGATATAGGACTAGCGGGGGCCAACGTCCTGACTTTC
CASSLDIGLAGANVLTF
>TRBJ2-3|TRBD2|TRBV30|-
TGTGCCTGGAGTGCCCGGGGTAGCGGGAGTTCTACAGATACGCAGTATTTT
CAWSARGSGSSTDTQYF
>TRBJ2-4|-|TRBV9|-
TGTGCCAGCAGCCCGTACGGGGTAGCCAAAAACATTCAGTACTTC
CASSPYGVAKNIQYF
>TRBJ2-2|-|TRBV11-3|once
TGTGCCAGCAGCCGGGAAGGTCGGAACACCGGGGAGCTGTTTTTT
CASSREGRNTGELFF
>TRBJ2-5|-|TRBV4-3|once
TGCGCCAGCAGCCAAGGTGCTCAGCCAGGGGGGCAAGAGACCCAGTACTTC
CASSQGAQPGGQETQYF
>TRBJ2-1|TRBD2|TRBV7-2|-
TGTGCCAGCACCTCGGGCGGGAGCTCCTACAATGAGCAGTTCTTC
CASTSGGSSYNEQFF
>TRBJ1-1|-|TRBV27|once
TGTGCCAGCAGTGCCTACAGGAACACTGAAGCTTTCTTT
CASSAYRNTEAFF
>TRBJ1-1|TRBD1|TRBV30|-
TGTGCCTGGAGTGTAAGCGCAGGGGGAGGGAACACTGAAGCTTTCTTT
CAWSVSAGGGNTEAFF
>TRBJ2-7|TRBD2|TRBV5-1|-
TGCGCCAGCAGCTTGCTTTCTAGCGGGAGGCAAGTTATCTACGAGCAGTACTTC
CASSLLSSGRQVIYEQYF
>TRBJ2-6|-|TRBV25-1|-
TGTGCCAGCAGTGAGGCAGGGACTGGGGCCAACGTCCTGACTTTC
CASSEAGTGANVLTF
>TRBJ2-2|-|TRBV28|-
TGTGCCAGCAGAGATCGGACAGTCACCGGGGAGCTGTTTTTT
CASRDRTVTGELFF
>TRBJ2-5|TRBD1|TRBV2|-
TGTGCCAGCAGCTCTTACAGGGGGCCTCTCCAAGAGACCCAGTACTTC
CASSSYRGPLQETQYF
>TRBJ2-2|-|TRBV11-1|-
TGTGCCAGCAGCTTAAGGGCAGGGTGGGACGGGGAGCTGTTTTTT
CASSLRAGWDGELFF
>TRBJ1-6|-|TRBV9|-
TGTGCCAGCAGTCAGGGATCCTATAATTCACCCCTCCACTTT
CASSQGSYNSPLHF
>TRBJ2-7|TRBD2|TRBV11-3|-
TGTGCCAGCAGCTTCACTAGCGGGACCTACGAGCAGTACTTC
CASSFTSGTYEQYF
>TRBJ2-1|TRBD1|TRBV7-9|-
TGTGCCAGCAGCTTAGAGGGACAGACAGGGGAGTTCTTC
CASSLEGQTGEFF
>TRBJ1-3|-|TRBV6-1|-
TGTGCCAGCAGTGAAGCTGGGAGTGCGGGAAACACCATATATTTT
CASSEAGSAGNTIYF
>TRBJ2-5|TRBD2|TRBV2|-
TGTGCCAGCTGTCTGGGGGGGGAGGAGACCCAGTACTTC
CASCLGGEETQYF
>TRBJ2-7|-|TRBV4-1|-
TGCGCCAGCAGCCAAGGGACTTCCTACGAGCAGTACTTC
CASSQGTSYEQYF
>TRBJ2-3|-|TRBV29-1|-
TGCAGCGTTCTATTTCTCCCCGCAGATACGCAGTATTTT
CSVLFLPADTQYF
>TRBJ1-4|-|TRBV4-1|-
TGCGCCAGCAGCCAAGATTCCGAGGCCCGGGGTGAAAAACTGTTTTTT
CASSQDSEARGEKLFF
>TRBJ1-4|-|TRBV10-3|-
TGTGCCATCAGTGAGTCGGGAGGGGAGTACAGTGAAAAACTGTTTTTT
CAISESGGEYSEKLFF
>TRBJ2-2|TRBD2|TRBV9|once
TGTGCCAGCAGTGATGGACTAGCAAACACCGGGGAGCTGTTTTTT
CASSDGLANTGELFF
>TRBJ1-1|TRBD1|TRBV7-9|-
TGTGCCAGCAGCTTATTACAGGGGGCTTTGAACACTGAAGCTTTCTTT
CASSLLQGALNTEAFF
>TRBJ1-3|-|TRBV2|-
TGTGCCAGCAGTGAATTCGGGCCAGAGGGGGACACCATATATTTT
CASSEFGPEGDTIYF
>TRBJ2-1|-|TRBV7-6|-
TGTGCCAGCAGCCCGAGGGCTTGGGGTGAGCAGTTCTTC
CASSPRAWGEQFF
>TRBJ2-2|-|TRBV18|-
TGTGCCAGCTCTTCGACAGGGAACACCGGGGAGCTGTTTTTT
CASSSTGNTGELFF
>TRBJ2-7|TRBD2|TRBV19|once
TGTGCCAGTAGTATCGAGTTAGCGGGACTCTACGAGCAGTACTTC
CASSIELAGLYEQYF
>TRBJ2-1|-|TRBV4-2|-
TGTGCCAGCAGCCGGGGAAAACCAGGGTTTGCATCCTACAATGAGCAGTTCTTC
CASSRGKPGFASYNEQFF
>TRBJ1-5|TRBD1|TRBV6-6|once
TGTGCCAGCAGGGCCGGGACAGACAATAATCAGCCCCAGCATTTT
CASRAGTDNNQPQHF
>TRBJ2-7|TRBD1|TRBV10-3|-
TGTGCCATCAGGGGACAGGGGGTTAGCGAGCAGTACTTC
CAIRGQGVSEQYF
>TRBJ2-1|-|TRBV2|-
TGTGCCAGCAACATGGACACGTACAATGAGCAGTTCTTC
CASNMDTYNEQFF
>TRBJ2-2|-|TRBV2|-
TGTGCCAGCAGCGATAACTATATGTCCGGGGAGCTGTTTTTT
CASSDNYMSGELFF
>TRBJ1-4|-|TRBV6-1|-
TGTGCCAGCAGTGAAGCCCTAACAACTAATGAAAAACTGTTTTTT
CASSEALTTNEKLFF
>TRBJ2-2|TRBD1|TRBV11-1|once
TGTGCCAGCAGCTCGCAGACAGGGATGAACACCGGGGAGCTGTTTTTT
CASSSQTGMNTGELFF
>TRBJ2-1|TRBD2|TRBV5-1|-
TGCGCCAGCAGCTTGGAAGTAGCGGGAGTCTACAATGAGCAGTTCTTC
CASSLEVAGVYNEQFF
>TRBJ2-7|-|TRBV11-3|-
TGTGCCAGCAGCATGCCCTATTACGAGCAGTACTTC
CASSMPYYEQYF
>TRBJ2-7|-|TRBV7-2|-
TGTGCCAGCAGCTTGGGCCAGGCGGGGGCCTCCTACGAGCAGTACTTC
CASSLGQAGASYEQYF
>TRBJ2-7|TRBD1|TRBV18|-
TGTGCCAGCTCACTTGGACAGGGGGTTAACGAGCAGTACTTC
CASSLGQGVNEQYF
>TRBJ2-2|-|TRBV18|-
TGTGCCAGCTCACCGCGAGACACCGGGGAGCTGTTTTTT
CASSPRDTGELFF
>TRBJ1-2|-|TRBV30|-
TGTGCCTGGATGGTCACAGGACATCTTGGCTACACCTTC
CAWMVTGHLGYTF
>TRBJ2-1|TRBD2|TRBV25-1|-
TGTGCCAGCGTCCCTAGCGGCAGCTCCTACAATGAGCAGTTCTTC
CASVPSGSSYNEQFF
>TRBJ1-2|-|TRBV10-3|-
TGTGCCATCAGTGAGTCAGGGGCGACTTCGGTCTATGGCTACACCTTC
CAISESGATSVYGYTF